This TCR beta chain was identified during a study of blood T cell repertoires in COVID-19. Overall study context: PBMCs, B-cell-depleted T cells, or T cells were the source of the cDNA or gDNA that made up the material.

Sequencing used immunoSEQ multiplex PCR; TCRdb keeps in-frame clones, though not all of them. The sample contains around 400,000 clones, roughly 90% of which appear only once. Everyone who took part was 18 to 89 years old, and they came from some 23 US areas. V lost 2 bases and J lost 6, with 14 bases in between. The CDR3 runs to 14 residues. The germline CDR1 and CDR2 sequences are LGHDT and YNNKEL (reference sequence). The TCR was taken from a woman aged 18-29 years who had been exposed to COVID-19. The chain has TRBV3-1 (or the pseudogene TRBV3-2) and TRBJ2-7; the D gene is possibly TRBD1 (5 bases). Sequencing was performed on PBMCs or T cells enriched from blood (not recorded which). CDR3 amino acids: CASSQQGVVSEQYF. The CDR3 nucleotides are TGTGCCAGCAGCCAACAAGGGGTGGTAAGCGAGCAGTACTTC.